One and the same sample provided the 30 T cell receptor beta chains below, sequenced in a study of T cells in Graves' hyperthyroidism and ophthalmopathy. Template material for amplifying TCR beta CDR3 regions consisted of RNA transcripts. Carried out on the TCR CDR3, a first-round RT-PCR used the HTBI primer set. Each CDR3 protein gets one entry after TCRdb re-called the multiplex PCR reads with MiXCR. The table lists 350,000 to 450,000 distinct CDR3 sequences, approximately 15% of them singletons. Sequencing used blood. These receptors were taken from a woman aged 55-70 years with Graves' hyperthyroidism.

About this clonotype: Sequence at one end of the junction differs from germline and may be a read error. The chain carries TRBV12-3 or TRBV12-4 and TRBJ2-1; TRBD2 matches 8 bases. The CDR3 has 15 amino acids. The chain's CDR3 is CASSFDGRAYNEQFF. The CDR3 coding sequence is TGTGCCAGCAGTTTCGACGGGAGGGCCTATAATGAGCAGTTCTTC.

This clonotype was detected many times. The genes are TRBV12-3 or TRBV12-4 and TRBJ2-1; TRBD2 matches 13 bases. The CDR3 consists of 16 residues. V lost 7 bases and J lost 4; bases outside the gene matches: 7. This chain's CDR3 is CASKPGTSGIYNEQFF. Written as DNA, the CDR3 is TGTGCCAGCAAACCCGGGACTAGCGGGATTTACAATGAGCAGTTCTTC.

This clonotype was counted ten times or more. The chain combines TRBV30 with TRBJ2-7, with 7 bases matching TRBD2. Germline CDR1 reads GTSNPN; CDR2 reads SVGIG (reference sequence). CDR3 size: 12 residues. The J segment lost 4 bases and the V segment lost 3 bases, leaving 3 bases of the junction unmatched. In DNA form, the CDR3 reads TGTGCCTGGAGACTAGCGCGGTACGAGCAGTACTTC. Its protein product is CAWRLARYEQYF. The variable domain in full, completed from reference TRBV30 and TRBJ2-7, reads SQTIHQWPATLVQPVGSPLSLECTVEGTSNPNLYWYRQAAGRGLQLLFYSVGIGQISSEVPQNLSASRPQDRQFILSSKKLLLSDSGFYLCAWRLARYEQYFGPGTRLTVT.

The table lists this clonotype with many counts. This chain uses TRBV12-3 or TRBV12-4 with TRBJ1-1; TRBD1 matches at 7 bases. Unmatched junction bases numbered 5, after V lost 3 bases and J lost 1 base. CDR3 size: 15 residues. CDR3 in DNA: TGTGCCAGCAGTTTCGGGGACAGAACGAACACTGAAGCTTTCTTT. This translates into CASSFGDRTNTEAFF.

The sample holds many counts of this clonotype. DNA for the CDR3: TGTGCCAGCAGTTACTCGCCTGCAGGAGGAAATGAAAAACTGTTTTTT. It is translated as CASSYSPAGGNEKLFF. The chain carries TRBV6-6 and TRBJ1-4; D unresolved. Germline-derived CDR1 and CDR2 are MNHNY and SVGAGI (reference sequence). The CDR3 extends over 16 amino acids. The V gene lost 0 bases and the J gene lost 5 bases, with 13 bases spanning the gap.

This clonotype was found a few times. The chain carries TRBV24-1 and TRBJ2-1; 13 nucleotides align to TRBD2. Trimming took 4 bases from V and 2 from J; bases not matched to a gene: 4. CDR1 is KGHDR, CDR2 SFDVKD, per germline. CDR3 length: 17 amino acids. The CDR3 nucleotides read TGTGCCACCAGTGAAGCGGGACTAGCGGGAACCTACAATGAGCAGTTCTTC. Translation gives CATSEAGLAGTYNEQFF.

About this clonotype itself: A read error may be the cause here, since a much bigger clone is one base away. The V call is TRBV20-1, the J call TRBJ2-1; D may be TRBD2 (5 bases). The end of the DNA aligns better with TRBJ2-7, so the J call may be wrong. Germline V gene data show CDR1 as DFQATT and CDR2 as SNEGSKA (reference sequence). CDR3 length equals 14 residues. As DNA, the CDR3 is TGCAGTGCTAGAGAAGCGGTCCACTACAATGAGCAGTACTTC. Its protein product is CSAREAVHYNEQYF.

The sample holds many counts of this clonotype. The rearrangement links TRBV2 to TRBJ2-5; no reliable D call. This CDR3 region has 15 residues. Germline values: CDR1 SNHLY, CDR2 FYNNEI. Trimming left V 4 bases short and J 0 bases short, with 12 bases between. CDR3 coding DNA: TGTGCCAGCAGTGGAGGAGCAATGTACCAAGAGACCCAGTACTTC. Translated: CASSGGAMYQETQYF. The complete variable domain, with remaining parts taken from reference TRBV2 and TRBJ2-5, reads EPEVTQTPSHQVTQMGQEVILRCVPISNHLYFYWYRQILGQKVEFLVSFYNNEISEKSEIFDDQFSVERPDGSNFTLKIRSTKLEDSAMYFCASSGGAMYQETQYFGPGTRLLVL.

In its sample, this clonotype was seen many times. The rearrangement uses TRBV6-2 or TRBV6-3 and TRBJ2-7, with no clear D. Germline V lookup: CDR1 MNHEY, CDR2 SVGEGT. V shed 1 base and J shed 0 bases, with 16 bases lying between them. CDR3 length equals 17 residues. The CDR3 here is CASSYFTDSSFSYEQYF. The CDR3 nucleotides read TGTGCCAGCAGTTACTTCACCGACTCTTCCTTCTCCTACGAGCAGTACTTC.

In this sample, this clonotype turned up many times. The rearrangement joins TRBV18 to TRBJ2-7; 8 bases agree with TRBD1. Germline V gives CDR1 KGHSH, CDR2 LQKENI. CDR3 length equals 15 residues. V lost 5 bases to trimming and J lost 0 bases; unmatched junction nucleotides: 6. The CDR3 protein is CASSGDRGPSYEQYF. The CDR3 DNA follows: TGTGCCAGCTCAGGCGACAGGGGTCCCTCCTACGAGCAGTACTTC.

This clonotype was found many times. The rearrangement uses TRBV2 and TRBJ2-5; no clear D. The germline gives CDR1 SNHLY, CDR2 FYNNEI. V lost 10 bases and J 5 bases, leaving 11 bases between the germline ends. This CDR3 is 11 amino acids long. The CDR3 DNA reads TGTGCCACTTTGACTCGGGAGACCCAGTACTTC. Residues: CATLTRETQYF. The whole variable domain, remainder taken from reference TRBV2 and TRBJ2-5, is EPEVTQTPSHQVTQMGQEVILRCVPISNHLYFYWYRQILGQKVEFLVSFYNNEISEKSEIFDDQFSVERPDGSNFTLKIRSTKLEDSAMYFCATLTRETQYFGPGTRLLVL.

This clonotype was observed a handful of times. In nucleotides, the CDR3 is TGTGCCAGCAGCCCGGGAGAGGGGTACTACAATGAGCAGTTCTTC. It translates to CASSPGEGYYNEQFF. This sequence joins TRBV3-1 and TRBJ2-1; TRBD2 might be the D (6 bases). Trimming shortened V by 4 bases and J by 3 bases, and 13 bases separated the two germline ends. Germline V lookup: CDR1 LGHDT, CDR2 YNNKEL (reference sequence). The CDR3 contains 15 residues.

This clonotype was picked up a small number of times. The V and J genes are TRBV19 and TRBJ1-2, with a tentative D call TRBD1 (5 bases). Germline CDR1 reads LNHDA; CDR2 reads SQIVND (reference sequence). Trimming took 3 bases from V and 7 from J, leaving 12 bases between them. The CDR3 sequence is 13 residues long. CDR3 loop: CASSMDKGSGYTF. CDR3 nucleotides: TGTGCCAGTAGTATGGACAAGGGATCTGGCTACACCTTC.

This clonotype was counted many times. The rearrangement links TRBV5-1 to TRBJ2-1; TRBD1 aligns across 7 bases. V was clipped by 4 bases and J by 1 base; unmatched bases: 8. The germline CDR1 and CDR2 sequences are SGHRS and YFSETQ. The CDR3 loop spans 16 amino acids. The CDR3 DNA is TGCGCCAGCAGCACACAAGGGGGCACATCCTACAATGAGCAGTTCTTC. Amino acids: CASSTQGGTSYNEQFF.

The chain uses TRBV4-2 and TRBJ2-2; D not certain. The CDR3 extends over 13 amino acids. V lost 6 bases and J 6 bases, leaving 11 bases between the germline ends. Germline CDR1 is LGHNA and CDR2 is YNFKEQ. The chain's CDR3 is CASRLRFAGELFF. CDR3 nucleotide sequence: TGTGCCAGCAGGCTCCGGTTTGCCGGGGAGCTGTTTTTT.

This clonotype appeared a few times. The chain has TRBV4-1 and TRBJ2-7; tentatively, D is TRBD1 or TRBD2 (5 bases each). The CDR3 totals 17 residues. Per germline, CDR1 MGHRA and CDR2 YSYEKL. The V gene lost 2 bases and the J gene lost 4 bases, with 21 bases spanning the gap. The CDR3 sequence: CASSQFGIGTEKYEQYF. As DNA, the CDR3 is TGCGCCAGCAGCCAATTCGGGATCGGGACGGAGAAATACGAGCAGTACTTC.

V is TRBV4-1 and J is TRBJ2-1; possible D gene TRBD1, 6 bases. V gave up 2 bases and J gave up 4 bases, with 12 bases separating them. This CDR3 spans 15 amino acids. CDR1 MGHRA and CDR2 YSYEKL come from the germline V gene. The CDR3 sequence is CASSQPGHGYNEQFF. DNA of the CDR3: TGCGCCAGCAGCCAACCGGGACACGGATACAATGAGCAGTTCTTC.

This clonotype was counted ten times or more. The chain carries TRBV10-3 and TRBJ2-1; D is unclear. This CDR3 has 13 residues. Deletions cut 2 bases from V and 5 bases from J, with 7 bases between. In germline, CDR1 is ENHRY, CDR2 SYGVKD. The CDR3 DNA reads as TGTGCCATCAGTGAGGGCACAAACAATGAGCAGTTCTTC. Translating it yields CAISEGTNNEQFF.

Notes on this clonotype: Possible read error: a much larger clone is one base away. The chain employs TRBV7-8 and TRBJ2-5; D is perhaps TRBD2 (6 bases). The CDR3 extends over 14 amino acids. Germline V CDR1 and CDR2: SGHVS, FQNEAQ. V lost 5 bases and J lost 7, with 17 bases in between. CDR3 sequence (DNA): TGTGCCAGCAGCCTAACCGGGGGAACTGGGACCCAGTACTTC. It yields the protein CASSLTGGTGTQYF.

This clonotype was found many times. The chain recombines TRBV30 with TRBJ2-5; tentatively, D is TRBD2 (6 bases). V was shortened by 4 bases and J by 7 bases, with 10 bases between the two germline ends. The CDR3 is 11 amino acids. The germline V gene has CDR1 GTSNPN and CDR2 SVGIG (reference sequence). The CDR3 DNA is TGTGCCTGGACCCTCGGGGGGACCCAGTACTTC. It is translated as CAWTLGGTQYF.

There are many counts of this clonotype. The chain joins TRBV27 to TRBJ2-1, with TRBD2 matching over 7 bases. Trimming cost V 2 bases and J 6 bases; bases outside gene matches: 7. This CDR3 has 15 residues. Germline V gene data show CDR1 as MNHEY and CDR2 as SMNVEV (reference sequence). CDR3 nucleotides: TGTGCCAGCAGTTTAACGGGCGGGAGATTCAATGAGCAGTTCTTC. It specifies CASSLTGGRFNEQFF.

This clonotype was found many times. This chain links TRBV6-1 with TRBJ2-7; D gene unclear. V lost 6 bases, J lost 3 bases, and 15 bases lay in between. This CDR3 has 14 residues. Germline CDR1 reads MNHNS; CDR2 reads SASEGT. The CDR3, as DNA: TGTGCCAGCAGCCCGGCTAGGGTTGACTACGAGCAGTACTTC. As protein: CASSPARVDYEQYF.

Points on this clonotype: One end of the junction varies from germline; a read error may be responsible. This sequence joins TRBV18 and TRBJ2-5; 8 nucleotides line up with TRBD1. Germline V lookup: CDR1 KGHSH, CDR2 LQKENI. The CDR3 sequence is 14 residues long. In DNA, the CDR3 is TGTGCCAGCTCACCGGGACAGGAACAAGAGATCCAGTACTTC. Amino acids: CASSPGQEQEIQYF.

In its sample, this clonotype was seen many times. This rearrangement joins TRBV28 to TRBJ2-7; possibly TRBD1 or TRBD2 for D (5 bases each). Germline CDR1 is MDHEN and CDR2 is SYDVKM. The ends were cut back, 7 bases at V and 3 bases at J, with 16 bases in the middle. CDR3 size: 14 residues. The CDR3 sequence: CASIRGANGYEQYF. CDR3 sequence (DNA): TGTGCCAGCATAAGAGGGGCTAATGGCTACGAGCAGTACTTC.

This clonotype has ten or more counts. V is TRBV6-1 and J is TRBJ2-3, with TRBD1 identical over 8 bases. Germline V CDR1 and CDR2: MNHNS, SASEGT. V shed 5 bases, J shed 3 bases, and the junction held 13 bases outside the gene matches. The CDR3 consists of 17 residues. The CDR3 region is CASSQTRSTGVTDTQYF. In DNA form, the CDR3 reads TGTGCCAGCAGTCAAACTAGGTCGACAGGGGTAACAGATACGCAGTATTTT.

This clonotype was seen ten or more times. The chain employs TRBV5-1 and TRBJ1-6; a possible D gene is TRBD1 (6 bases). The CDR3 contains 12 residues. The V end was cut by 4 bases, the J end by 12 bases, with 11 bases between. Per germline, CDR1 SGHRS and CDR2 YFSETQ. The CDR3 reads CASSVTGQPLHF. In nucleotides, the CDR3 is TGCGCCAGCAGCGTGACGGGACAACCCCTCCACTTT. Supplemented by reference TRBV5-1 and TRBJ1-6, the full variable domain reads KAGVTQTPRYLIKTRGQQVTLSCSPISGHRSVSWYQQTPGQGLQFLFEYFSETQRNKGNFPGRFSGRQFSNSRSEMNVSTLELGDSALYLCASSVTGQPLHFGNGTRLTVT.

This clonotype was seen at least ten times. J is TRBJ1-2 and V is TRBV4-1, with 7 bases fitting TRBD1. Per germline, CDR1 MGHRA and CDR2 YSYEKL. CDR3 length equals 16 residues. V dropped 0 bases and J dropped 8; count of bases not matched to a gene: 12. The CDR3 spells CASSQEGLQGVSGYTF. CDR3 nucleotides: TGCGCCAGCAGCCAAGAAGGCCTGCAGGGGGTTAGCGGCTACACCTTC.

The chain combines TRBV6-1 with TRBJ2-2; 10 nucleotides line up with TRBD2. The germline V gene encodes CDR1 MNHNS and CDR2 SASEGT. The CDR3 runs to 15 residues. V gave up 1 base and J gave up 5 bases; unmatched junction bases: 1. DNA of the CDR3: TGTGCCAGCAGTGAAGGTAGCGGGAGGACCGGGGAGCTGTTTTTT. This sequence encodes CASSEGSGRTGELFF.

This clonotype was detected many times. The V gene is TRBV2, the J gene TRBJ2-3; tentative D call: TRBD1 (6 bases). Trimming took 6 bases from V and 4 from J, leaving 20 bases between them. This CDR3 contains 16 residues. The V gene's germline CDR1 is SNHLY and CDR2 FYNNEI. CDR3 in amino acids: CASRGKQGRGADTQYF. The CDR3 coding sequence is TGTGCCAGCAGGGGAAAACAGGGTCGAGGGGCAGATACGCAGTATTTT.

This chain connects TRBV6-5 to TRBJ2-2; D might be TRBD1 (6 bases). The germline V gene has CDR1 MNHEY and CDR2 SVGAGI. V lost 1 base, J lost 1 base, and 13 bases lay in between. The CDR3 sequence is 17 residues long. The CDR3 DNA is TGTGCCAGCAGTTACTTAAACCCGGGACAGAACACCGGGGAGCTGTTTTTT. Protein product: CASSYLNPGQNTGELFF.